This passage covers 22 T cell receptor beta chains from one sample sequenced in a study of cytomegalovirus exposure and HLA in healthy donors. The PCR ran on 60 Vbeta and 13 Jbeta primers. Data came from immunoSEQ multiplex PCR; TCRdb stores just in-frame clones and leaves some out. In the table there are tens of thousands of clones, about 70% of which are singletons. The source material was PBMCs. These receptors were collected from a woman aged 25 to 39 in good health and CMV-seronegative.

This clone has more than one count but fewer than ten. The CDR3 sequence is CASSSGTGAYEQYF. The CDR3 DNA reads as TGCGCCAGCAGCTCCGGGACAGGGGCCTACGAGCAGTACTTC. The rearrangement links TRBV5-1 to TRBJ2-7, with 10 bases that match TRBD1. Per germline, CDR1 SGHRS and CDR2 YFSETQ. V was clipped by 3 bases and J by 2 bases; unmatched bases: 2. The CDR3 runs to 14 residues.

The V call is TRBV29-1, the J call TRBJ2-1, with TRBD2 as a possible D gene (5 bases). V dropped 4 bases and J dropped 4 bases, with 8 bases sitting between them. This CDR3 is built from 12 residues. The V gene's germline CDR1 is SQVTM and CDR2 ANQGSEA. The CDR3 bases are TGCAGCGTTGGAGCGGATTACAATGAGCAGTTCTTC. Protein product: CSVGADYNEQFF.

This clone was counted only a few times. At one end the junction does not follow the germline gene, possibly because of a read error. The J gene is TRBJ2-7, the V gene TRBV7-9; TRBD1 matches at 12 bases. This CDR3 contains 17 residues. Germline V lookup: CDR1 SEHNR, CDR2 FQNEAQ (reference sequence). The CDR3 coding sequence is TGTTCCAGCAGTCAACCCCCGGGACAGGGGGCGGAACGCGAGCAGTACTTC. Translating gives CSSSQPPGQGAEREQYF.

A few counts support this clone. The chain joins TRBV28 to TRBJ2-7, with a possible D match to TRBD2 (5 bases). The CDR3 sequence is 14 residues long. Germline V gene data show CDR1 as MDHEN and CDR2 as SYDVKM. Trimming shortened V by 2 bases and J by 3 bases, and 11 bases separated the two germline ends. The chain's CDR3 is CASSLLQGSYEQYF. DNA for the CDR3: TGTGCCAGCAGTTTACTTCAAGGGAGCTACGAGCAGTACTTC.

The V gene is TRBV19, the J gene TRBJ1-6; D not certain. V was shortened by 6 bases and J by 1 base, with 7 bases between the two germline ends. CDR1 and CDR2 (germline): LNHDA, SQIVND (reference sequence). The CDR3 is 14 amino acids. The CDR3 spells CASSYSSYNSPLHF. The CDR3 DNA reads TGTGCCAGTAGCTACAGTTCCTATAATTCACCCCTCCACTTT.

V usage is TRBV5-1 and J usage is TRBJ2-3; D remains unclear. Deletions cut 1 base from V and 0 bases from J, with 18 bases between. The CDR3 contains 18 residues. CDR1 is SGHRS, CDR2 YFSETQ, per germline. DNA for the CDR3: TGCGCCAGCAGCTTGCCCCCCATGCCGACAACTAGCACAGATACGCAGTATTTT. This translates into CASSLPPMPTTSTDTQYF.

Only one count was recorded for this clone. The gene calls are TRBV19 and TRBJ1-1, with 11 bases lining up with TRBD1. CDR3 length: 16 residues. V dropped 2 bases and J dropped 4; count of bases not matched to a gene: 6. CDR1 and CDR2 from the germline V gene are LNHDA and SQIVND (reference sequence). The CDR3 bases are TGTGCCAGTAGTATAAGGGGACAGGGGGTCGGCACTGAAGCTTTCTTT. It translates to CASSIRGQGVGTEAFF.

The CDR3 nucleotides read TGTGCCTGGAGTGTTTTGCGGGGGGGGGAGACCCAGTACTTC. Encoded protein: CAWSVLRGGETQYF. V and J are TRBV30 and TRBJ2-5, with 9 bases that match TRBD2. The ends lost 0 bases at V and 5 bases at J; junction bases unmatched: 4. This CDR3 is built from 14 residues. Germline loops: CDR1 GTSNPN, CDR2 SVGIG (reference sequence). Full variable domain (outside the CDR3, taken from reference TRBV30 and TRBJ2-5): SQTIHQWPATLVQPVGSPLSLECTVEGTSNPNLYWYRQAAGRGLQLLFYSVGIGQISSEVPQNLSASRPQDRQFILSSKKLLLSDSGFYLCAWSVLRGGETQYFGPGTRLLVL.

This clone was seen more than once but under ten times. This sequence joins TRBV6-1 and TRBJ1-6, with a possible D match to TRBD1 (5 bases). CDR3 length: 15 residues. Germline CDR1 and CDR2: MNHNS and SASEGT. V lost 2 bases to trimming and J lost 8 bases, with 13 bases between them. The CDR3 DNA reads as TGTGCCAGCAGTGAATGGAGGGGTCAGGATTCACCCCTCCACTTT. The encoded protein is CASSEWRGQDSPLHF.

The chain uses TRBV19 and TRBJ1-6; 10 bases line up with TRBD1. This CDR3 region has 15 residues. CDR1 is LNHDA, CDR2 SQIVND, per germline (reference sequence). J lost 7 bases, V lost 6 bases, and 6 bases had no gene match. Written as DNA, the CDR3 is TGTGCCAGTAGAGGGGACAGGGGTTGGAATTCACCCCTCCACTTT. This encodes CASRGDRGWNSPLHF.

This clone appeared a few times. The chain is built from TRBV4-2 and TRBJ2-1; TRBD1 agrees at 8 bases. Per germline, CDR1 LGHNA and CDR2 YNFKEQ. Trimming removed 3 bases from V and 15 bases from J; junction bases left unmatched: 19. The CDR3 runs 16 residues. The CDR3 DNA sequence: TGTGCCAGCAGCCACAATTCCGGGACAGGATCATCGGGGCCGTTCTTC. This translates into CASSHNSGTGSSGPFF.

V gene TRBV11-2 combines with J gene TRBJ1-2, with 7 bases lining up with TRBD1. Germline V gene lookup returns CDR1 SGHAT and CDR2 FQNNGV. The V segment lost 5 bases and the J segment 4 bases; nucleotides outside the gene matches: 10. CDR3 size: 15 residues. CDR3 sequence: CASSPRRTGRYGYTF. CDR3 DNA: TGTGCCAGCAGCCCCCGAAGGACAGGACGCTATGGCTACACCTTC.

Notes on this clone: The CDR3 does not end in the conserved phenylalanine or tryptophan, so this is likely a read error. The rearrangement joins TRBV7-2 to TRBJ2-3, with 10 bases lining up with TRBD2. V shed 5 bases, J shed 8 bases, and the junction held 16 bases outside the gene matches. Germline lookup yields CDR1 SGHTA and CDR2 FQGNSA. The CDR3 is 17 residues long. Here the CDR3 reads CASSHPSSGGQGPTQYV. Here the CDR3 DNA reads TGTGCCAGCAGCCATCCTTCTAGCGGGGGTCAGGGTCCTACGCAGTATGTT.

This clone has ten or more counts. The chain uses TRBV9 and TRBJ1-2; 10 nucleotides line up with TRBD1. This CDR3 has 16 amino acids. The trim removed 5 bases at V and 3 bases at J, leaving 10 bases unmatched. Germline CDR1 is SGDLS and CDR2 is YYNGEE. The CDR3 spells CASSSHPGQGYYGYTF. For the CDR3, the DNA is TGTGCCAGCAGTAGTCATCCGGGACAGGGGTACTATGGCTACACCTTC. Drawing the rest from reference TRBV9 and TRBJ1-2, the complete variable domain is DSGVTQTPKHLITATGQRVTLRCSPRSGDLSVYWYQQSLDQGLQFLIQYYNGEERAKGNILERFSAQQFPDLHSELNLSSLELGDSALYFCASSSHPGQGYYGYTFGSGTRLTVV.

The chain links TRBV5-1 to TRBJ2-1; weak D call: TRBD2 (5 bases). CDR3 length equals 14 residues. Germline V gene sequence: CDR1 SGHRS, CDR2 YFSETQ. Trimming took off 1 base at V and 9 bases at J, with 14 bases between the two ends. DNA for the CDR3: TGCGCCAGCAGCTTGCGGGAACAAGTCGGTGAGCAGTTCTTC. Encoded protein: CASSLREQVGEQFF.

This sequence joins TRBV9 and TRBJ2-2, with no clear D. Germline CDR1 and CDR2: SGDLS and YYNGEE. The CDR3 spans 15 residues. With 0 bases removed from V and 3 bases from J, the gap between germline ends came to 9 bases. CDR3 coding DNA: TGTGCCAGCAGCGTAGCGAGTCAGGACACCGGGGAGCTGTTTTTT. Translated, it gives CASSVASQDTGELFF.

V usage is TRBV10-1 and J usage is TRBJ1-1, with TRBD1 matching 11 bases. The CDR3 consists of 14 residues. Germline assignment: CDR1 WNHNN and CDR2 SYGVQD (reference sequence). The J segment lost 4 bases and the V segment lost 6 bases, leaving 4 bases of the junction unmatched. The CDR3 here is CASSSGTGGTEAFF. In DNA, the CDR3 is TGCGCCAGCAGCTCCGGGACAGGGGGCACTGAAGCTTTCTTT.

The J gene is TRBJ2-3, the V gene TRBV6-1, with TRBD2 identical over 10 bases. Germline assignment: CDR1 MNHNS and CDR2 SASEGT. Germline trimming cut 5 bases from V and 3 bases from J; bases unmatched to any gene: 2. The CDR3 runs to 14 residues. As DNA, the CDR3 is TGTGCCAGCAGTTTAGCGGGGGGTACAGATACGCAGTATTTT. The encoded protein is CASSLAGGTDTQYF.

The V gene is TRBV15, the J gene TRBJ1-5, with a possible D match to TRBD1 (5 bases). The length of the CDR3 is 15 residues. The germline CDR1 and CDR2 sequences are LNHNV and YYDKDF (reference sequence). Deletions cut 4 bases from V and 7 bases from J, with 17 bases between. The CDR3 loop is CATSMIQGRTQPQHF. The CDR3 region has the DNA TGTGCCACCAGCATGATTCAGGGAAGAACACAGCCCCAGCATTTT.

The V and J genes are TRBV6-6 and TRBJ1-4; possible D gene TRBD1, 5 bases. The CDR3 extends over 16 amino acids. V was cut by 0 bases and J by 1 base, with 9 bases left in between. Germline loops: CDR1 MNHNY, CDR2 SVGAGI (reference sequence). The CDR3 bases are TGTGCCAGCAGTTACTCGTCCGGGGGAACTAATGAAAAACTGTTTTTT. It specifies CASSYSSGGTNEKLFF.

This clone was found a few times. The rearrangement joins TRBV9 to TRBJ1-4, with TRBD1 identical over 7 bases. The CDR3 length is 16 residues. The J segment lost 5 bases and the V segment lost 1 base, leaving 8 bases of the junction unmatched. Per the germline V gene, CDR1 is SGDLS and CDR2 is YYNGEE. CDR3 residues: CASSVRDRVGNEKLFF. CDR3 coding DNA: TGTGCCAGCAGCGTACGCGACAGGGTCGGGAATGAAAAACTGTTTTTT.

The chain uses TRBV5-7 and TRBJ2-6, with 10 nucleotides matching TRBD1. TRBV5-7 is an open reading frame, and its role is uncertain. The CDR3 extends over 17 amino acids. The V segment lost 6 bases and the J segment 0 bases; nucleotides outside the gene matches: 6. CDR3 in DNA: TGTGCCAGCATCAAGCGGGACAGGGGCTCTGGGGCCAACGTCCTGACTTTC. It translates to CASIKRDRGSGANVLTF.